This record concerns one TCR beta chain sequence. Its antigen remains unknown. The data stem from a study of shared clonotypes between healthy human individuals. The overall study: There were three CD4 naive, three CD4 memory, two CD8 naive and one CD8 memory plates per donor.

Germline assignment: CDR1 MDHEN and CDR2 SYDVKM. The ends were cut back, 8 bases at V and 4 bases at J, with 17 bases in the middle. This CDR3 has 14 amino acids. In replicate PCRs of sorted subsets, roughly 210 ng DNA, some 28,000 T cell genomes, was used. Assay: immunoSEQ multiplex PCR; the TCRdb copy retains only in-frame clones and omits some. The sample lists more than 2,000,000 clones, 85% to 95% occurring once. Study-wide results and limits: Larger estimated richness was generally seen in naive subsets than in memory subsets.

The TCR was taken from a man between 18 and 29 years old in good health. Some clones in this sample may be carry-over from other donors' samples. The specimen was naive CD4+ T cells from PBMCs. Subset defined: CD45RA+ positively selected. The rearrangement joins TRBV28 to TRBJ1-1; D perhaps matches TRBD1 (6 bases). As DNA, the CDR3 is TGTGCCAGCCTCGAGGGGGGGGCTTCCACTGAAGCTTTCTTT. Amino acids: CASLEGGASTEAFF.